Below are 18 T cell receptor beta chains sequenced from a single sample in a study of Graves' ophthalmopathy and Graves' hyperthyroidism. TCR beta CDR3 regions were amplified from RNA transcripts. Scientists carried out first-round RT-PCR using HTBI primers and then a second-round multiplex PCR. TCRdb itself ran the multiplex PCR reads through MiXCR, one entry per CDR3 protein. The table records 350,000 to 450,000 distinct CDR3 sequences, about 18% of them present only once. Sequences were obtained from peripheral blood. The receptors were sampled from a woman under 30 with Graves' ophthalmopathy.

This clonotype was seen at least ten times. This chain uses TRBV4-2 with TRBJ2-2; 8 bases map to TRBD1. Per germline, CDR1 LGHNA and CDR2 YNFKEQ. CDR3 size: 17 residues. V lost 2 bases and J lost 2; bases outside the gene matches: 7. CDR3 sequence reads: CASSQITDRDNTGELFF. CDR3 sequence (DNA): TGTGCCAGCAGCCAAATCACGGACAGGGATAACACCGGGGAGCTGTTTTTT.

This clonotype is a singleton in its sample. The rearrangement links TRBV30 to TRBJ2-2; D gene uncertain. Germline lookup yields CDR1 GTSNPN and CDR2 SVGIG (reference sequence). V was cut by 1 base and J by 8 bases, with 8 bases left in between. The length of the CDR3 is 12 residues. CDR3 protein: CAWSGPGGELFF. CDR3 bases: TGTGCCTGGAGTGGACCCGGAGGGGAGCTGTTTTTT.

This clonotype was counted many times. The rearrangement uses TRBV7-2 and TRBJ2-4, with 7 nucleotides matching TRBD1. Germline V gene data show CDR1 as SGHTA and CDR2 as FQGNSA. Trimming cost V 0 bases and J 3 bases; bases outside gene matches: 5. This CDR3 comprises 16 residues. CDR3 in amino acids: CASSLAWQGVKNIQYF. CDR3 sequence (DNA): TGTGCCAGCAGCTTAGCGTGGCAGGGGGTCAAAAACATTCAGTACTTC.

There are a few counts of this clonotype. The chain combines TRBV28 with TRBJ1-1, with unresolved D. The V end lost 5 bases, the J end lost 4 bases, and 14 bases lay between the germline ends. Germline V gene lookup returns CDR1 MDHEN and CDR2 SYDVKM. CDR3 length: 14 residues. The CDR3 region is CASSPFWASTEAFF. The CDR3 nucleotides read TGTGCCAGCAGTCCATTTTGGGCGTCCACTGAAGCTTTCTTT.

This clonotype was counted once. The genes are TRBV6-1 and TRBJ2-7, with a possible D match to TRBD2 (5 bases). The CDR3 covers 15 residues. V lost 5 bases and J lost 0, with 14 bases in between. The germline gives CDR1 MNHNS, CDR2 SASEGT. The CDR3 sequence is CASSTGFEGSYEQYF. CDR3 DNA: TGTGCCAGCAGTACGGGTTTTGAGGGCTCCTACGAGCAGTACTTC.

Ten or more counts support this clonotype. This rearrangement joins TRBV7-3 to TRBJ1-3, with 10 nucleotides matching TRBD1. The CDR3 consists of 17 residues. Germline V lookup: CDR1 SGHTA, CDR2 FQGTGA. V lost 5 bases and J lost 2; bases outside the gene matches: 9. The CDR3 sequence: CASSPRDRGRTGNTIYF. The CDR3, as DNA: TGTGCCAGCAGCCCTCGGGACAGGGGAAGAACTGGAAACACCATATATTTT.

This clonotype was recorded many times. This CDR3 reads CASLIDREFGELFF. CDR3 sequence (DNA): TGTGCCAGCCTGATAGACAGAGAATTCGGGGAGCTGTTTTTT. This chain uses TRBV28 with TRBJ2-2; TRBD1 might be the D (5 bases). V was shortened by 8 bases and J by 7 bases, with 17 bases between the two germline ends. Germline CDR1 reads MDHEN; CDR2 reads SYDVKM. This CDR3 is built from 14 residues.

The chain couples TRBV6-1 to TRBJ2-2, with a possible D match to TRBD2 (7 bases). The germline gives CDR1 MNHNS, CDR2 SASEGT. The CDR3 is made up of 15 amino acids. V was trimmed by 7 bases and J by 4 bases, leaving 16 bases between them. CDR3 sequence reads: CASTKGRGGTGELFF. The CDR3 nucleotides read TGTGCCAGCACTAAAGGGAGGGGGGGCACCGGGGAGCTGTTTTTT.

This clonotype was seen at least ten times. V and J are TRBV5-5 and TRBJ2-5; D uncertain. This CDR3 has 14 residues. V shed 0 bases and J shed 3 bases, with 9 bases lying between them. Germline V gene sequence: CDR1 SGHKS, CDR2 YYEKEE (reference sequence). The CDR3 loop is CASSLGPPKETQYF. In nucleotides, the CDR3 is TGTGCCAGCAGCTTGGGACCCCCGAAAGAGACCCAGTACTTC.

This clonotype was recorded many times. The chain employs TRBV27 and TRBJ2-7; no reliable D call. The CDR3 is 13 residues long. Trimming removed 2 bases at V and 6 bases at J, with 11 bases between. Germline V CDR1 and CDR2: MNHEY, SMNVEV (reference sequence). CDR3 in amino acids: CASSLADNTEQYF. The CDR3 DNA sequence: TGTGCCAGCAGTTTAGCCGACAACACCGAGCAGTACTTC.

Many counts were recorded for this clonotype. This chain links TRBV7-6 with TRBJ1-5; no clear D gene. The V end was cut by 5 bases, the J end by 8 bases, with 13 bases between. CDR1 and CDR2 (germline): SGHVS, FNYEAQ. This CDR3 region has 13 residues. The CDR3 DNA reads TGTGCCAGCAGCCCCCCCGGAAGCGAGCCCCAGCATTTT. Protein product: CASSPPGSEPQHF.

The chain links TRBV3-1 to TRBJ1-1, with D hard to call. The CDR3 totals 12 residues. Looked up from germline, CDR1 is LGHDT and CDR2 is YNNKEL (reference sequence). V was trimmed by 4 bases and J by 11 bases, leaving 14 bases between them. CDR3 in DNA: TGTGCCAGCAGCCGTGGGTTCATTGGGGCTTTCTTT. It yields the protein CASSRGFIGAFF.

This clonotype turned up a few times. The gene calls are TRBV20-1 and TRBJ1-5; D is undetermined. The CDR3 has 14 residues. Germline CDR1 DFQATT, CDR2 SNEGSKA (reference sequence). V shed 6 bases and J shed 4 bases, with 16 bases lying between them. The CDR3 coding sequence is TGCAGTGCCCCATCCTCTGGGGATAATCAGCCCCAGCATTTT. Amino acid sequence: CSAPSSGDNQPQHF.

The chain carries TRBV12-3 or TRBV12-4 and TRBJ2-7; perhaps TRBD2 as D (6 bases). This CDR3 contains 14 residues. V was clipped by 6 bases and J by 0 bases, with 12 bases between them. The CDR3 coding sequence is TGTGCCAGCAGCCACCGGAGGGCCTCCTACGAGCAGTACTTC. Protein sequence: CASSHRRASYEQYF.

This clonotype has at least ten counts. The CDR3 region is CASSYSQGTYSNQPQHF. CDR3 in DNA: TGTGCCAGCAGTTACTCGCAGGGGACCTATAGCAATCAGCCCCAGCATTTT. V gene TRBV6-5 combines with J gene TRBJ1-5; weak D call: TRBD1 (6 bases). The germline V gene has CDR1 MNHEY and CDR2 SVGAGI. This CDR3 has 17 amino acids. V was trimmed by 0 bases and J by 0 bases, leaving 12 bases between them.

The table lists this clonotype with many counts. CDR3: CASSKNRVSGELFF. The CDR3 coding sequence is TGTGCCAGCAGCAAAAACAGGGTCAGCGGGGAGCTGTTTTTT. This rearrangement joins TRBV7-8 to TRBJ2-2; perhaps TRBD1 as D (6 bases). The CDR3 is 14 amino acids. Per germline, CDR1 SGHVS and CDR2 FQNEAQ. V gave up 5 bases and J gave up 7 bases, with 14 bases separating them.

There are many counts of this clonotype. The rearrangement links TRBV6-5 to TRBJ2-7; D is perhaps TRBD1 (6 bases). In germline, CDR1 is MNHEY, CDR2 SVGAGI. V was cut by 5 bases and J by 5 bases, with 22 bases left in between. CDR3 length: 16 amino acids. The CDR3: CASSPLPTGASHEQYF. CDR3 nucleotide sequence: TGTGCCAGCAGTCCTCTCCCGACAGGCGCTAGCCACGAGCAGTACTTC.

This clonotype showed up many times. The chain is built from TRBV6-1 and TRBJ2-2; 7 bases align to TRBD1. The CDR3 is 16 amino acids. Per the germline V gene, CDR1 is MNHNS and CDR2 is SASEGT. V lost 3 bases and J lost 5; bases outside the gene matches: 9. This CDR3 reads CASSEGQGVGTGELFF. CDR3 in DNA: TGTGCCAGCAGTGAGGGGCAGGGGGTAGGGACCGGGGAGCTGTTTTTT.